The 15 T cell receptor beta chains below all came from one sample that was sequenced in a study of T cell repertoires in cytomegalovirus infection. TCRdb re-derived calls from the reads in MiXCR, one entry per CDR3 protein. The repertoire holds about 500,000 distinct CDR3 sequences, with 30% to 35% as singletons. No antigen is known for these receptors. Specimen: cultured PBMCs, collected from culture after CMV antigen stimulation. The receptors stem from a human donor in good health (CMV status not recorded). Some clones in this sample may be carry-over from other donors' samples.

For the CDR3, the DNA is TGTGCCAGCAGCTTACTCACCTCCCATGGCTACACCTTC. It yields the protein CASSLLTSHGYTF. V is TRBV7-4 and J is TRBJ1-2; no definite D call. The V end lost 2 bases, the J end lost 6 bases, and 10 bases lay between the germline ends. The CDR3 has 13 amino acids. Germline CDR1 SGHVT, CDR2 SQSDAQ.

This sequence joins TRBV7-9 and TRBJ1-1; 7 bases line up with TRBD1. Germline CDR1 reads SEHNR; CDR2 reads FQNEAQ (reference sequence). The CDR3 runs to 16 residues. Trimming removed 5 bases from V and 5 bases from J; junction bases left unmatched: 14. CDR3 nucleotides: TGTGCCAGCAGCGCCAAACCCGACAGGGTTTGGACTGAAGCTTTCTTT. It encodes CASSAKPDRVWTEAFF.

The V gene is TRBV5-4, the J gene TRBJ2-5; 11 bases are shared with TRBD2. J was trimmed by 4 bases and V by 4 bases; bases with no gene match: 3. The CDR3 is 14 amino acids. Germline V CDR1 and CDR2: SGHNT, YYREEE (reference sequence). Here the CDR3 reads CASSKGLAGETQYF. The CDR3 DNA reads as TGTGCCAGCAGCAAAGGACTAGCGGGAGAGACCCAGTACTTC.

The chain links TRBV28 to TRBJ2-7, with unresolved D. Germline values: CDR1 MDHEN, CDR2 SYDVKM. V lost 4 bases to trimming and J lost 2 bases, with 12 bases between them. This CDR3 comprises 14 residues. CDR3 nucleotides: TGTGCCAGCAGTTCCTTGGACGGAACCTACGAGCAGTACTTC. It translates to CASSSLDGTYEQYF.

The chain uses TRBV20-1 and TRBJ2-5, with unresolved D. The length of the CDR3 is 15 residues. Trimming left V 4 bases short and J 5 bases short, with 20 bases between. Germline values: CDR1 DFQATT, CDR2 SNEGSKA (reference sequence). The CDR3, as DNA: TGCAGTGCTAACGGTGGTAGTGGAAGGTCGGAGACCCAGTACTTC. It encodes CSANGGSGRSETQYF.

The CDR3 DNA follows: TGCGCCAGCAGCCAACCCGGGACAGGGCATGAAGCTTTCTTT. Residues: CASSQPGTGHEAFF. The chain recombines TRBV4-1 with TRBJ1-1; TRBD1 aligns across 9 bases. The CDR3 runs to 14 residues. From germline, CDR1 is MGHRA and CDR2 YSYEKL. With V trimmed by 2 bases and J by 7 bases, 5 bases remained unmatched.

This chain connects TRBV6-8 to TRBJ2-4, with 7 bases lining up with TRBD2. The V segment lost 5 bases and the J segment 5 bases; nucleotides outside the gene matches: 9. The CDR3 loop spans 15 amino acids. From germline, CDR1 is MNHGY and CDR2 SAAAGT. The CDR3 DNA sequence: TGTGCCAGCAGTGACCCCAGCGGGGTGGAAAACATTCAGTACTTC. Amino acid sequence: CASSDPSGVENIQYF.

The V and J genes are TRBV6-2 or TRBV6-3 and TRBJ1-2; 12 bases agree with TRBD1. CDR3 length: 16 amino acids. The J segment lost 7 bases and the V segment lost 6 bases, leaving 12 bases of the junction unmatched. Looked up from germline, CDR1 is MNHEY and CDR2 is SVGEGT. The CDR3 protein is CASSKDRDRGLSGYTF. The CDR3 DNA reads as TGTGCCAGCAGCAAGGACCGGGACAGGGGGCTGAGTGGCTACACCTTC.

This rearrangement joins TRBV28 to TRBJ2-7, with 10 bases aligning to TRBD1. The V and J ends lost 5 bases and 2 bases, in that order; junction bases with no gene match: 9. The CDR3 totals 16 residues. Germline V gene sequence: CDR1 MDHEN, CDR2 SYDVKM. This CDR3 is CASSPLGTGDTYEQYF. CDR3 sequence (DNA): TGTGCCAGCAGTCCATTGGGGACAGGGGACACCTACGAGCAGTACTTC.

This clonotype was detected ten times or more. The chain is built from TRBV7-8 and TRBJ1-1; D remains unclear. Trimming took off 5 bases at V and 0 bases at J, with 10 bases between the two ends. CDR1 is SGHVS, CDR2 FQNEAQ, per germline. This CDR3 region has 14 residues. The CDR3 spells CASSADGLNTEAFF. The CDR3 coding sequence is TGTGCCAGCAGCGCGGACGGATTGAACACTGAAGCTTTCTTT.

This chain joins TRBV7-2 and TRBJ1-1, with no clear D. This CDR3 has 13 amino acids. V lost 5 bases and J 3 bases, leaving 10 bases between the germline ends. Germline values: CDR1 SGHTA, CDR2 FQGNSA. Here the CDR3 reads CASSPQRDTEAFF. CDR3 DNA: TGTGCCAGCAGCCCCCAGAGGGACACTGAAGCTTTCTTT.

A few counts support this clonotype. V and J are TRBV19 and TRBJ1-5; D is ambiguous. This CDR3 has 17 amino acids. Trimming shortened V by 9 bases and J by 6 bases, and 27 bases separated the two germline ends. Germline loops: CDR1 LNHDA, CDR2 SQIVND (reference sequence). The CDR3 is CARPGQADSLILQPQHF. The CDR3 region has the DNA TGTGCCAGACCTGGGCAGGCCGATAGTCTTATACTTCAGCCCCAGCATTTT.

The chain employs TRBV7-8 and TRBJ2-5, with 7 bases aligning to TRBD2. This CDR3 contains 15 residues. Trimming at V came to 6 bases and at J to 2 bases, leaving 9 bases not matched to a gene. Germline V gives CDR1 SGHVS, CDR2 FQNEAQ. CDR3 in DNA: TGTGCCAGCAGGGCCGGGACTACCGAACAAGAGACCCAGTACTTC. Translated: CASRAGTTEQETQYF.

This clonotype was counted many times. The chain links TRBV6-2 or TRBV6-3 to TRBJ1-2; D gene ambiguous. CDR3 length: 14 residues. Germline V lookup: CDR1 MNHEY, CDR2 SVGEGT. The V end was cut by 10 bases, the J end by 2 bases, with 17 bases between. In nucleotides, the CDR3 is TGTGCCACCAAAACTGGAGCCGCAAACTATGGCTACACCTTC. This codes for CATKTGAANYGYTF.

This clonotype occurred once. The rearrangement links TRBV12-3 or TRBV12-4 to TRBJ2-3; TRBD2 matches at 14 bases. The CDR3 contains 16 residues. With V trimmed by 3 bases and J by 5 bases, 4 bases remained unmatched. This CDR3 reads CASSLTSGRVGDTQYF. The CDR3 region has the DNA TGTGCCAGCAGTTTGACTAGCGGGAGGGTTGGAGATACGCAGTATTTT.